This note documents a single T cell receptor (beta chain) sequence. Its matching antigen is unknown. The ends were cut back, 3 bases at V and 11 bases at J, with 8 bases in the middle. CDR1 and CDR2 (germline): SEHNR, FQNEAQ (reference sequence). The length of the CDR3 is 11 residues. This specimen belongs to a study of T cells after yellow fever vaccination. Study-wide findings and caveats: Post-booster reappearance was seen for most primary-vaccination clones (roughly 96% CD4, around 88% CD8). Though it reached lower strength, the secondary response hit its peak faster, day 5 versus 15.

TCRdb reprocessed the 5' RACE reads via MiXCR and lists one record per CDR3 protein. The data show hundreds of thousands of distinct CDR3 sequences, about 14% seen once. Sequences were derived from PBMCs, sampled on the day of the yellow fever booster vaccination. V usage is TRBV7-9 and J usage is TRBJ2-1; D is unclear. The receptor's source is a man between 25 and 39 years old who received the YFV17D yellow fever vaccine. CDR3 nucleotides: TGTGCCAGCAGCTTGACTGGACAGCAGTTCTTC. It yields the protein CASSLTGQQFF.